One sample yielded the 11 T cell receptor beta chains listed below, sequenced in a study of glioma-infiltrating T cells. Using RNA template, CDR3s of TCR alpha and beta were amplified with iRepertoire arm-PCR. TCRdb recomputed calls from the multiplex PCR reads with MiXCR, one row per CDR3 protein. The sample holds some 160,000 distinct CDR3 sequences, more than 35% seen once. What was sequenced was glioma tissue, nonneoplastic brain tissue, or PBMCs (not recorded which). The origin of the receptors is a human donor with low-grade glioma or glioblastoma, undergoing nonglioma brain surgery, or in good health (not recorded which).

At least ten counts were recorded for this clonotype. The rearrangement links TRBV7-2 to TRBJ2-3; a weak D match, TRBD2 (5 bases). Trimming stripped 5 bases from V and 2 bases from J, with 11 bases between. Germline CDR1 SGHTA, CDR2 FQGNSA. The CDR3 runs 14 residues. CDR3 coding DNA: TGTGCCAGCAGCGAACTAGTACCCACAGATACGCAGTATTTT. Amino acid sequence: CASSELVPTDTQYF.

In this sample, this clonotype turned up many times. The chain has TRBV6-1 and TRBJ2-7; D perhaps matches TRBD1 (6 bases). Trimming removed 10 bases from V and 2 bases from J, with 24 bases in between. Germline CDR1 is MNHNS and CDR2 is SASEGT. This CDR3 has 16 amino acids. The CDR3 DNA reads TGTGCCAACACCCAACAGGGCAGTCGGGCTGCCTACGAGCAGTACTTC. This codes for CANTQQGSRAAYEQYF.

This chain uses TRBV12-3 or TRBV12-4 with TRBJ2-3; D ambiguous. Between the trimmed V and J ends, which lost 0 bases and 0 bases, there was a span of 7 bases. The CDR3 is 15 residues long. CDR3 bases: TGTGCCAGCAGTTTAGCGGGCCAGAGCACAGATACGCAGTATTTT. This gives the protein CASSLAGQSTDTQYF.

This clonotype was detected many times. The chain recombines TRBV4-2 with TRBJ2-7, with D unclear. The CDR3 is 13 residues long. Deletions cut 1 base from V and 7 bases from J, with 11 bases between. Germline V gives CDR1 LGHNA, CDR2 YNFKEQ. The DNA for the CDR3 is TGTGCCAGCAGCCAAGTAGAGCGAGGAGAGCAGTACTTC. Translating gives CASSQVERGEQYF.

In its sample, this clonotype was seen a few times. This CDR3 is CSVEGVGSYEQYF. CDR3 sequence (DNA): TGCAGCGTTGAAGGGGTCGGTTCCTACGAGCAGTACTTC. V and J are TRBV29-1 and TRBJ2-7; unclear D gene. The CDR3 is made up of 13 amino acids. The V gene's germline CDR1 is SQVTM and CDR2 ANQGSEA. V lost 1 base to trimming and J lost 1 base, with 8 bases between them.

V is TRBV12-3 or TRBV12-4 and J is TRBJ2-7; D not certain. The length of the CDR3 is 12 residues. The V end lost 6 bases, the J end lost 6 bases, and 12 bases lay between the germline ends. The CDR3 region has the DNA TGTGCCAGCAGAATCTCGGTCTCCGAGCAGTACTTC. It is translated as CASRISVSEQYF.

The table lists this clonotype with many counts. The J gene is TRBJ1-2, the V gene TRBV19; TRBD1 is a possible D gene (6 bases). The CDR3 runs 13 residues. The V end was cut by 5 bases, the J end by 6 bases, with 13 bases between. Germline V lookup: CDR1 LNHDA, CDR2 SQIVND (reference sequence). CDR3 DNA sequence: TGTGCCAGTAGTCCCGACAGGAGTCATGGCTACACCTTC. As protein: CASSPDRSHGYTF.

The chain links TRBV3-1 to TRBJ2-3; no definite D call. The CDR3 has 14 residues. Germline loops: CDR1 LGHDT, CDR2 YNNKEL (reference sequence). Trimming took 1 base from V and 3 from J, leaving 8 bases between them. Here the CDR3 DNA reads TGTGCCAGCAGCCAAGTTGGGGATACAGATACGCAGTATTTT. The encoded protein is CASSQVGDTDTQYF.

The CDR3 DNA reads TGTGCCTGCCGGCCGGGACTAGCGGGAAGGTCGGCGTACTTC. Amino acid sequence: CACRPGLAGRSAYF. The rearrangement uses TRBV30 and TRBJ2-7, with 13 bases that match TRBD2. The CDR3 runs 14 residues. Germline CDR1 reads GTSNPN; CDR2 reads SVGIG (reference sequence). Unmatched junction bases numbered 14, after V lost 6 bases and J lost 12 bases.

This clonotype was recorded at least ten times. The chain combines TRBV5-1 with TRBJ2-1; no definite D call. CDR1 SGHRS and CDR2 YFSETQ come from the germline V gene. V dropped 1 base and J dropped 7 bases, with 12 bases sitting between them. CDR3 length: 14 residues. DNA of the CDR3: TGCGCCAGCAGCTTGTACCTGGCTCGAAATGAGCAGTTCTTC. Amino acids: CASSLYLARNEQFF.

This clonotype was detected many times. The V gene is TRBV20-1, the J gene TRBJ2-3, with D maybe TRBD1 (6 bases). V lost 5 bases and J lost 2, with 14 bases in between. CDR1 is DFQATT, CDR2 SNEGSKA, per germline (reference sequence). The CDR3 runs to 14 residues. CDR3 in amino acids: CSALRGLSTDTQYF. CDR3 in DNA: TGCAGTGCTCTCAGGGGCCTCTCCACAGATACGCAGTATTTT.